This T cell receptor beta chain was recovered during a study of patients and donors after allogeneic stem cell transplantation. TCRdb passed the RT-PCR reads through MiXCR, listing each CDR3 protein once. The sample consists of 15,000 to 20,000 distinct CDR3 sequences, around 5% of them appearing once. There are a few counts of this clonotype. CDR1 is SNHLY and CDR2 is FYNNEI in the germline V gene. Trimming shortened V by 0 bases and J by 1 base, and 14 bases separated the two germline ends. The CDR3 is 17 amino acids. This chain joins TRBV2 and TRBJ2-3, with D hard to call. The receptor was derived from a human donor who was either an allogeneic HSCT recipient or a stem cell or donor lymphocyte infusion donor (not recorded which). It is not recorded whose cells these are; they may come from a transplant donor. Sequencing was done on a sample of blood, either unsorted or a sorted T cell fraction (not recorded which). The CDR3: CASSEALGEWGTDTQYF. In nucleotides, the CDR3 is TGTGCCAGCAGTGAAGCACTCGGAGAGTGGGGCACAGATACGCAGTATTTT.